This T cell receptor (beta chain) derives from a study of blood T cell repertoires in COVID-19. Study at large: The origin of the acute and convalescent COVID-19 samples was the United States, Italy and Spain. PBMCs, B-cell-depleted T cells, or T cells were the source of the cDNA or gDNA that made up the material.

Germline V gene sequence: CDR1 SQVTM, CDR2 ANQGSEA. This CDR3 is built from 12 residues. Trimming took off 5 bases at V and 5 bases at J, with 12 bases between the two ends. The Seattle patients joined while their infection was active and were tracked longitudinally afterward. As originally analysed: Amplification of reference gene primers was used by the study to estimate nucleated cell counts. TCRdb keeps only in-frame clones here, not all; method: immunoSEQ multiplex PCR. V and J calls and clone size come straight from that table; D and trimming were deduced from the DNA. The sample has 270,000 or so clones, about 88% seen once.

The specimen sequenced was peripheral blood. This rearrangement joins TRBV29-1 to TRBJ2-5; TRBD1 is a possible D gene (5 bases). The source is a human donor with COVID-19, enrolled during active disease. The donor label of this sample is uncertain. CDR3 amino acids: CSVRGGDETQYF. In DNA form, the CDR3 reads TGCAGCGTTAGGGGTGGAGACGAGACCCAGTACTTC.